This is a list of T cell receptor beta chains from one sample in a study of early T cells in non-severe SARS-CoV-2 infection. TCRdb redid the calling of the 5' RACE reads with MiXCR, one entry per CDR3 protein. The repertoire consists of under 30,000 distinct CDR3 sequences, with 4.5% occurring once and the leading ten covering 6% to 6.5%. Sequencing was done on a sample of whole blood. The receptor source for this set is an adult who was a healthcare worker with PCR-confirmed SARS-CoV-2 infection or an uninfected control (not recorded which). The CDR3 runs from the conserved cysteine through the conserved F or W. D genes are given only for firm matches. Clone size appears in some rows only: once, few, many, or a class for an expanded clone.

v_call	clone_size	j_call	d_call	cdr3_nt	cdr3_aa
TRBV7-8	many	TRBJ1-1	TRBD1	TGTGCCAGCAGCTTAGTGGGACAGGGACGAAATTTTGAAGCTTTCTTT	CASSLVGQGRNFEAFF
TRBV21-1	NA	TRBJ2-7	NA	TGTGCCAGCAGCACTCCCGGGTCTACCTACGAGCAGTACTTC	CASSTPGSTYEQYF
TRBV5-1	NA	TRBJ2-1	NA	TGCGCCAGCAGCTTTTCCCCCCCGAGGAGTGAGCAGTTCTTC	CASSFSPPRSEQFF
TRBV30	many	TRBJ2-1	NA	TGTGCCTGGGCCGGGACTGGCCTATACAATGAGCAGTTCTTC	CAWAGTGLYNEQFF
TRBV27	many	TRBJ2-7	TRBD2	TGTGCCACCGGGGAGGTAGCGGGGCGGGGCCTCTACGAGCAGTACTTC	CATGEVAGRGLYEQYF
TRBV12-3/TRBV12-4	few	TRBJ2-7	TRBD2	TGTGCCAGCAGTTTAAGTTCCGGGACTAGCGCCGAGCAGTACTTC	CASSLSSGTSAEQYF
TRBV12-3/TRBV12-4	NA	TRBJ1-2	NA	TGTGCCAGCAGTTTAGACATAAGATATGGCTACACCTTC	CASSLDIRYGYTF
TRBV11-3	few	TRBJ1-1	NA	TGTGCCAGCAGCTTAGATGTGTGGGGACGGGCTGAAGCTTTCTTT	CASSLDVWGRAEAFF
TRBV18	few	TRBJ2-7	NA	TGTGCCAACTCTGGTCCCAGGGGGGCCTACGAGCAGTACTTC	CANSGPRGAYEQYF
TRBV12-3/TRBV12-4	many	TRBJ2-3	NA	TGTGCCAGCAGTTTTCGGGAGCGCACAGATACGCAGTATTTT	CASSFRERTDTQYF
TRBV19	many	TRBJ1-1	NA	TGTGCCAGTAGTCCCCGCGTAGGGTCGGCTTTCTTT	CASSPRVGSAFF
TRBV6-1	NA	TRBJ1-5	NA	TGTGCCAGCAGTGGCCTCAGGGACTCGCCCCAGCATTTT	CASSGLRDSPQHF
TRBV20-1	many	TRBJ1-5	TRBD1	TGCAGTGCTAGAGCGACAGGGGGCGACAATCAGCCCCAGCATTTT	CSARATGGDNQPQHF
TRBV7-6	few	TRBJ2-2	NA	TGTGCCAGCAGCTTAGGCGGGACGGGGAACACCGGGGAGCTGTTTTTT	CASSLGGTGNTGELFF
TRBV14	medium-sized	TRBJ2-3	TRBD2	TGTGCCAGCAGCCACGGACTAGCGTGGGGTCAAGATACGCAGTATTTT	CASSHGLAWGQDTQYF
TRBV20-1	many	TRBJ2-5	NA	TGCAGTGCTAGAGATCTCTCGGGATGGGAGACCCAGTACTTC	CSARDLSGWETQYF
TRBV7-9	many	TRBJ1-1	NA	TGTGCCGCACGGTTAGGCACTGAAGCTTTCTTT	CAARLGTEAFF